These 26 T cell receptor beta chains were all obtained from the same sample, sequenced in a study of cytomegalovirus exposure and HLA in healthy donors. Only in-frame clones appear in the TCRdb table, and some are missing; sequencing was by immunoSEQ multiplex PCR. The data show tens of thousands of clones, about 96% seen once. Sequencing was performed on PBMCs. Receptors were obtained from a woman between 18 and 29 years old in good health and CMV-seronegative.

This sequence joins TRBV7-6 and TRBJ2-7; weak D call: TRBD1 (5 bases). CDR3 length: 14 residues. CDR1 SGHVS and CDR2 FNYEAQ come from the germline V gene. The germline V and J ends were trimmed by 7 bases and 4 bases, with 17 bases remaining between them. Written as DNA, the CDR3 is TGTGCCAGCACCATCGGACAAGGGGATTACGAGCAGTACTTC. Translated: CASTIGQGDYEQYF.

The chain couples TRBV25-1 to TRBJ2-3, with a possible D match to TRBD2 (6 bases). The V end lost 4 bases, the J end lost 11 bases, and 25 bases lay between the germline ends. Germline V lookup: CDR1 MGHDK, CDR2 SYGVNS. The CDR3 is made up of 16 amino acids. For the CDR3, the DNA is TGTGCCAGCAGTGTGTGGGGACTGAAAGATACGCAGTGGCAGTATTTT. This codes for CASSVWGLKDTQWQYF. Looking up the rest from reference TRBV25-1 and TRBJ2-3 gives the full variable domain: EADIYQTPRYLVIGTGKKITLECSQTMGHDKMYWYQQDPGMELHLIHYSYGVNSTEKGDLSSESTVSRIRTEHFPLTLESARPSHTSQYLCASSVWGLKDTQWQYFGPGTRLTVL.

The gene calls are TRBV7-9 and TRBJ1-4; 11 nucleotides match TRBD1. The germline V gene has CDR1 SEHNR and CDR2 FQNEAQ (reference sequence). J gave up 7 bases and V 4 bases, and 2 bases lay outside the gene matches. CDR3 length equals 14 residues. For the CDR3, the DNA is TGTGCCAGCAGCTCAGGACAGGGGGCTGAAAAACTGTTTTTT. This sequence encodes CASSSGQGAEKLFF.

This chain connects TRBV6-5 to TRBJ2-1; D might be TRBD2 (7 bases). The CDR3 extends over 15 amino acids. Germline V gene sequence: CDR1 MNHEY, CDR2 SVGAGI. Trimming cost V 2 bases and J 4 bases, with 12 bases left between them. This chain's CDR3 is CASSYGGGQYNEQFF. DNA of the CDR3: TGTGCCAGCAGTTACGGGGGGGGCCAGTACAATGAGCAGTTCTTC.

In DNA, the CDR3 is TGTGCCAGCTCACCAAGACAGTCGGCGGATGAAAAACTGTTTTTT. It is translated as CASSPRQSADEKLFF. The chain combines TRBV18 with TRBJ1-4; D is perhaps TRBD1 (5 bases). V dropped 2 bases and J dropped 6 bases, with 13 bases sitting between them. The CDR3 sequence is 15 residues long. Per the germline V gene, CDR1 is KGHSH and CDR2 is LQKENI.

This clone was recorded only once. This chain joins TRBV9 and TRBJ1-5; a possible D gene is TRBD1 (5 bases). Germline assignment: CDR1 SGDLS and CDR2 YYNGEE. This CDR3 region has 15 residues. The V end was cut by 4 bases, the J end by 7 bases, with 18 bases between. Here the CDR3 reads CASSPRWGLGQPQHF. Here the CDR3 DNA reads TGTGCCAGCAGCCCTCGGTGGGGCCTCGGGCAGCCCCAGCATTTT. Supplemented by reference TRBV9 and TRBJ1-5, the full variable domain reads DSGVTQTPKHLITATGQRVTLRCSPRSGDLSVYWYQQSLDQGLQFLIQYYNGEERAKGNILERFSAQQFPDLHSELNLSSLELGDSALYFCASSPRWGLGQPQHFGDGTRLSIL.

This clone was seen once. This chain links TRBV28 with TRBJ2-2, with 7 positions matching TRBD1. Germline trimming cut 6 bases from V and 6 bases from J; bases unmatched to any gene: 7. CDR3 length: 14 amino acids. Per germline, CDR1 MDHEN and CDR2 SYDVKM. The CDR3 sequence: CASSTGVRAGELFF. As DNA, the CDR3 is TGTGCCAGCAGCACAGGGGTCCGTGCCGGGGAGCTGTTTTTT. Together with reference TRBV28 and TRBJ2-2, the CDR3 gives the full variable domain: DVKVTQSSRYLVKRTGEKVFLECVQDMDHENMFWYRQDPGLGLRLIYFSYDVKMKEKGDIPEGYSVSREKKERFSLILESASTNQTSMYLCASSTGVRAGELFFGEGSRLTVL.

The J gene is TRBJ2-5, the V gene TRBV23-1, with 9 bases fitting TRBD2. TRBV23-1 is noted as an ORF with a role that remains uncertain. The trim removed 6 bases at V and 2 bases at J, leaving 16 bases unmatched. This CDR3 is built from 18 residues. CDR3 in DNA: TGCGCCAGCAGCCGTGGTGTTAGGGCTAGCGGGATTCAAGAGACCCAGTACTTC. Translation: CASSRGVRASGIQETQYF.

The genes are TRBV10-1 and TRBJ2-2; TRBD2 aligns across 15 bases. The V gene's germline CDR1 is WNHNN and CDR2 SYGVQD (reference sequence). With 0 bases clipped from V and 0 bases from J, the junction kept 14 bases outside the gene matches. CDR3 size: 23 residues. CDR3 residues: CASSESPWTSGRAVPTNTGELFF. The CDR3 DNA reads TGCGCCAGCAGTGAGTCTCCCTGGACTAGCGGGAGGGCCGTCCCCACGAACACCGGGGAGCTGTTTTTT.

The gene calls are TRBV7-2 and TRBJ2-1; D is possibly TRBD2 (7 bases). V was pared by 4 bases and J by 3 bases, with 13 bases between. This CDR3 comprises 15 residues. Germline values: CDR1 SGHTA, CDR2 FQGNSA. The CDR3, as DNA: TGTGCCAGCAGCTCCGAGCGGGACAACTACAATGAGCAGTTCTTC. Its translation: CASSSERDNYNEQFF.

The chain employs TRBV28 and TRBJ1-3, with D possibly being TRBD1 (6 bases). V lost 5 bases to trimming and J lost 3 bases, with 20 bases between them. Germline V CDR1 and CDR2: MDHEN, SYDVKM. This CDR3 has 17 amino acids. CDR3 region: CASSRPHAGALGNTIYF. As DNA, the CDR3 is TGTGCCAGCAGTCGCCCCCACGCAGGGGCGCTTGGAAACACCATATATTTT.

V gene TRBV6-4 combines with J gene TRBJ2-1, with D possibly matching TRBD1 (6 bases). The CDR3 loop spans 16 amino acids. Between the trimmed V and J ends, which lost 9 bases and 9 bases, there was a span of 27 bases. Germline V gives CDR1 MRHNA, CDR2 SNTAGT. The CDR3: CARKHDLTGPQGEQFF. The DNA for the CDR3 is TGTGCCAGGAAGCACGATCTTACAGGGCCGCAGGGTGAGCAGTTCTTC.

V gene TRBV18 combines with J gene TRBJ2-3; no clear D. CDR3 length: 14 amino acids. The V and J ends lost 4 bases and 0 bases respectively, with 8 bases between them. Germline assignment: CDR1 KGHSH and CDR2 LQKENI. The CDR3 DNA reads TGTGCCAGCTCACTCACTTCTAGCACAGATACGCAGTATTTT. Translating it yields CASSLTSSTDTQYF.

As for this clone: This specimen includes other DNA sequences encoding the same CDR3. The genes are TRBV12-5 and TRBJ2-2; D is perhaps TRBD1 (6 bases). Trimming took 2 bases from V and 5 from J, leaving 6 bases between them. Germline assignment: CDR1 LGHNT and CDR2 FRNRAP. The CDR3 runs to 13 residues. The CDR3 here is CASGLQGTGELFF. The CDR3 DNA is TGTGCTAGTGGTTTGCAGGGGACCGGGGAGCTGTTTTTT.

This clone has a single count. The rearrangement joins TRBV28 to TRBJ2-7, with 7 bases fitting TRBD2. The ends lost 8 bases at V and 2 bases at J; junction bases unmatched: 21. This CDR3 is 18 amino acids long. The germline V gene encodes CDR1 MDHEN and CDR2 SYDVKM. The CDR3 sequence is CASLRFTGAGPIPYEQYF. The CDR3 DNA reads TGTGCCAGCTTACGTTTTACGGGAGCGGGACCTATCCCCTACGAGCAGTACTTC. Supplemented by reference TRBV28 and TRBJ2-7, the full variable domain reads DVKVTQSSRYLVKRTGEKVFLECVQDMDHENMFWYRQDPGLGLRLIYFSYDVKMKEKGDIPEGYSVSREKKERFSLILESASTNQTSMYLCASLRFTGAGPIPYEQYFGPGTRLTVT.

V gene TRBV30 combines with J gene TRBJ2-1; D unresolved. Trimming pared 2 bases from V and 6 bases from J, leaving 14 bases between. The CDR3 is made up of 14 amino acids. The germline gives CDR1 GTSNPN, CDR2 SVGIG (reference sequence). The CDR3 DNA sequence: TGTGCCTGGAGTCCACCGGGTAGCATCAATGAGCAGTTCTTC. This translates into CAWSPPGSINEQFF.

The CDR3 sequence is CASSQRPHLGEQGLPGNTIYF. CDR3 bases: TGCGCCAGCAGCCAACGCCCCCATCTCGGTGAACAGGGTTTGCCTGGAAACACCATATATTTT. The rearrangement joins TRBV4-1 to TRBJ1-3; the D gene is possibly TRBD1 (6 bases). The CDR3 has 21 residues. Germline assignment: CDR1 MGHRA and CDR2 YSYEKL. Between the trimmed V and J ends, which lost 2 bases and 2 bases, there was a span of 28 bases.

CDR3 nucleotide sequence: TGTGCCAGCAGCTTAGAATCCCTTTACAATCAGCCCCAGCATTTT. This gives the protein CASSLESLYNQPQHF. The chain carries TRBV7-2 and TRBJ1-5; D gene ambiguous. Germline CDR1 is SGHTA and CDR2 is FQGNSA. V gave up 1 base and J gave up 3 bases, with 10 bases separating them. The CDR3 loop spans 15 amino acids. Full variable domain (outside the CDR3, taken from reference TRBV7-2 and TRBJ1-5): GAGVSQSPSNKVTEKGKDVELRCDPISGHTALYWYRQSLGQGLEFLIYFQGNSAPDKSGLPSDRFSAERTGGSVSTLTIQRTQQEDSAVYLCASSLESLYNQPQHFGDGTRLSIL.

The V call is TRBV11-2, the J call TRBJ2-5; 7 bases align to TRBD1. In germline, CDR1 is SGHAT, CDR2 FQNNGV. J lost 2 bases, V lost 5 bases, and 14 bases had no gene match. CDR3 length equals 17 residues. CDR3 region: CASSHIRSGQRQETQYF. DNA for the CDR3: TGTGCCAGCAGCCACATCAGATCGGGACAGCGACAAGAGACCCAGTACTTC.

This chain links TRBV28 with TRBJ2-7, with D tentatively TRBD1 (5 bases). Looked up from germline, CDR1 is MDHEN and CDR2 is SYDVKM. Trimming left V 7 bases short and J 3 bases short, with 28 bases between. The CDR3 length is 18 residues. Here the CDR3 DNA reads TGTGCCAGCAACCTAAGGGGAAAAATGGTGTTGGGATACTACGAGCAGTACTTC. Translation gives CASNLRGKMVLGYYEQYF.

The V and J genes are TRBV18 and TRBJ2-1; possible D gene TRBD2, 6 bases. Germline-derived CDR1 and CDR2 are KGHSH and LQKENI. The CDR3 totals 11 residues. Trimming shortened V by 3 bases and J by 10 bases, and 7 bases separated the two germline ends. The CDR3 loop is CASSPREEQFF. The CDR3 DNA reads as TGTGCCAGCTCACCCCGGGAGGAGCAGTTCTTC.

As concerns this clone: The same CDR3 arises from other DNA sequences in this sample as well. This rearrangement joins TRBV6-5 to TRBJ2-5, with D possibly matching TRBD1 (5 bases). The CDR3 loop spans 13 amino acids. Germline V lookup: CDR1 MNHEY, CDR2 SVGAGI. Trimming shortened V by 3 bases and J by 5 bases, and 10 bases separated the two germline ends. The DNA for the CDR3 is TGTGCCAGCAGTTATCAGGGTAGGGAGACCCAGTACTTC. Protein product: CASSYQGRETQYF.

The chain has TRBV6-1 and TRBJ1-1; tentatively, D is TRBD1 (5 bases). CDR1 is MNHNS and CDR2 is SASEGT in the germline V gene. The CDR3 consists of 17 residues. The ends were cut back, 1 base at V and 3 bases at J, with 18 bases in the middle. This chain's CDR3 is CASSEEGFRGAHTEAFF. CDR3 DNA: TGTGCCAGCAGTGAAGAAGGTTTTAGGGGCGCACACACTGAAGCTTTCTTT.

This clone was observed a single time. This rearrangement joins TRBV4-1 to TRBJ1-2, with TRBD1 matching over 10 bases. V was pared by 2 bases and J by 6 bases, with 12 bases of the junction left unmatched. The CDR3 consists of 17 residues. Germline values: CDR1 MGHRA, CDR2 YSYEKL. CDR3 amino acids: CASSQSSRGDRGDGYTF. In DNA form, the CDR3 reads TGCGCCAGCAGCCAATCCAGCCGCGGGGACAGGGGAGATGGCTACACCTTC.

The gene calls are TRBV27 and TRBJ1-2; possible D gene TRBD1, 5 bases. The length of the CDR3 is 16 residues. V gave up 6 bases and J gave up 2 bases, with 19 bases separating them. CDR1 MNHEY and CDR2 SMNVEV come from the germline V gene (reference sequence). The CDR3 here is CASRPTPRAGNYGYTF. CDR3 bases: TGTGCCAGCAGACCGACACCCCGGGCAGGGAACTATGGCTACACCTTC.

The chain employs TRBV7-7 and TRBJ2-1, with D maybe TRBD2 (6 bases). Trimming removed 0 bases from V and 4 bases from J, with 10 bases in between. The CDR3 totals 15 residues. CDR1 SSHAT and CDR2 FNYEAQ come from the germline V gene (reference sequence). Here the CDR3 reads CASSLAGGQYNEQFF. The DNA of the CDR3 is TGTGCCAGCAGCTTAGCGGGAGGCCAGTACAATGAGCAGTTCTTC.